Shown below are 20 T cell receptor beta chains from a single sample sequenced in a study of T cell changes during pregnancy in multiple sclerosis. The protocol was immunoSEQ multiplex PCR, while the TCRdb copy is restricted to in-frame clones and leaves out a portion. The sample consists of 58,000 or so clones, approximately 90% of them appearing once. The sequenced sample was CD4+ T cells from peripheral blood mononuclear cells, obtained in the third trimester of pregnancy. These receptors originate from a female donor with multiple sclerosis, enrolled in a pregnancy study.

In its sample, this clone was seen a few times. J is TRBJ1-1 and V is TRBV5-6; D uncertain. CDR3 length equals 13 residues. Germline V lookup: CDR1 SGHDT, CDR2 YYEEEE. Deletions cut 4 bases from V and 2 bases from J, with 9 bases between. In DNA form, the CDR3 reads TGTGCCAGCAGCATAGACATTAACACTGAAGCTTTCTTT. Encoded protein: CASSIDINTEAFF.

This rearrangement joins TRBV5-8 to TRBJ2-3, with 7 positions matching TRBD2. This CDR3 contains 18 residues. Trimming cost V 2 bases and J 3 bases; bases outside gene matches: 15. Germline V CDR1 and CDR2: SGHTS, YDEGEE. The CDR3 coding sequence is TGTGCCAGCAGCTTCGGGGGAGGGGTAAGAGTAAATACAGATACGCAGTATTTT. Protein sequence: CASSFGGGVRVNTDTQYF.

The CDR3 region is CASSRQGTNNSPLHF. The CDR3 DNA follows: TGTGCCAGTAGCCGACAGGGAACGAATAATTCACCCCTCCACTTT. The V call is TRBV19, the J call TRBJ1-6; 7 bases match TRBD1. CDR3 length equals 15 residues. V lost 6 bases and J lost 5; bases outside the gene matches: 7. Germline-derived CDR1 and CDR2 are LNHDA and SQIVND (reference sequence).

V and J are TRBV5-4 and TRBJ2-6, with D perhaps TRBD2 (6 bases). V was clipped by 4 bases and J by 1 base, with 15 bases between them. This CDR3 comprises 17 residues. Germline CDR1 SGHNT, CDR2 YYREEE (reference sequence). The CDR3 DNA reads TGTGCCAGCAGCCTCGGGACTCCCGGGTCTGGGGCCAACGTCCTGACTTTC. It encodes CASSLGTPGSGANVLTF.

This CDR3 is CASSTLKLAEVYEQYF. CDR3 in DNA: TGTGCCAGCTCCACCCTAAAACTAGCGGAGGTCTACGAGCAGTACTTC. The genes are TRBV18 and TRBJ2-7; TRBD2 agrees at 8 bases. Germline V gene data show CDR1 as KGHSH and CDR2 as LQKENI. V lost 6 bases and J lost 3; bases outside the gene matches: 13. This CDR3 is 16 amino acids long.

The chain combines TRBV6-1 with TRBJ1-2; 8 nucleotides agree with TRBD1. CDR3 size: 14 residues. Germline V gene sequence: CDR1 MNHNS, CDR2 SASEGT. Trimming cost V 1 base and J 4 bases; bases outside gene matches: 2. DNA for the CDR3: TGTGCCAGCAGTGAAGGGACAGGGACCTATGGCTACACCTTC. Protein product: CASSEGTGTYGYTF.

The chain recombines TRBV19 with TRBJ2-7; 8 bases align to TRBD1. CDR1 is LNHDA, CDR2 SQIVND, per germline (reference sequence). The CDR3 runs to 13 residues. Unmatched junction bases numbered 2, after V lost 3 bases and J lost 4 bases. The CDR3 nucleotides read TGTGCCAGTAGTATGCAGGGGGCATACGAGCAGTACTTC. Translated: CASSMQGAYEQYF.

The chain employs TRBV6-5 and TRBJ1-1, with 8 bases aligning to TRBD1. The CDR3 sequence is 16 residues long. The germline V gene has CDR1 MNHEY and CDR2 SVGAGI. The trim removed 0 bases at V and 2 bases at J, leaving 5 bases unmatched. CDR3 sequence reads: CASSYSGTGLNTEAFF. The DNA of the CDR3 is TGTGCCAGCAGTTACTCCGGGACAGGACTAAACACTGAAGCTTTCTTT.

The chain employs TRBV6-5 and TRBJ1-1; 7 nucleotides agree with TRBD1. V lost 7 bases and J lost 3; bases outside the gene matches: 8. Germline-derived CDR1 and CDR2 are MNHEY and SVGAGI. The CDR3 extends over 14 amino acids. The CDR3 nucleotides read TGTGCCAGCATGCGACAGGGCAGGCACACTGAAGCTTTCTTT. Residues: CASMRQGRHTEAFF.

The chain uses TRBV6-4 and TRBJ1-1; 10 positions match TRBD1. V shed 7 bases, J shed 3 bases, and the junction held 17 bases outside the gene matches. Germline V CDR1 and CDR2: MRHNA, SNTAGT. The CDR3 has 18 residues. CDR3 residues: CASKKPPGQGWIDTEAFF. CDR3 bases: TGTGCCAGCAAGAAACCCCCGGGACAGGGGTGGATCGACACTGAAGCTTTCTTT.

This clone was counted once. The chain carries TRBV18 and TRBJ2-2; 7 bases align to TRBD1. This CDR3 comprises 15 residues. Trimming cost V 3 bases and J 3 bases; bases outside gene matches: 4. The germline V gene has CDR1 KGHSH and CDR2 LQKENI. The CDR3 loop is CASSPRQGDTGELFF. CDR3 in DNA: TGTGCCAGCTCACCTAGACAGGGAGACACCGGGGAGCTGTTTTTT.

CDR3 sequence: CASSLFAGGANVLTF. The CDR3 region has the DNA TGTGCCAGCAGCTTGTTTGCGGGGGGGGCCAACGTCCTGACTTTC. The genes are TRBV5-6 and TRBJ2-6, with D possibly TRBD2 on 6 matching bases. Germline assignment: CDR1 SGHDT and CDR2 YYEEEE. V shed 1 base and J shed 4 bases, with 9 bases lying between them. There are 15 residues in the CDR3. Using reference TRBV5-6 and TRBJ2-6 for the parts outside the CDR3, the full variable domain is DAGVTQSPTHLIKTRGQQVTLRCSPKSGHDTVSWYQQALGQGPQFIFQYYEEEERQRGNFPDRFSGHQFPNYSSELNVNALLLGDSALYLCASSLFAGGANVLTFGAGSRLTVL.

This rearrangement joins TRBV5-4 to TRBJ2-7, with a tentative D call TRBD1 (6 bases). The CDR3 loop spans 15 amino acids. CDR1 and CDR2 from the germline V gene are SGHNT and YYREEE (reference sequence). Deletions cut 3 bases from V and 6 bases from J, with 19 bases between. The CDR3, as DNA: TGTGCCAGCAGCTCCGCTCGACAGGCGAGGGGCGAGCAGTACTTC. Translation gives CASSSARQARGEQYF.

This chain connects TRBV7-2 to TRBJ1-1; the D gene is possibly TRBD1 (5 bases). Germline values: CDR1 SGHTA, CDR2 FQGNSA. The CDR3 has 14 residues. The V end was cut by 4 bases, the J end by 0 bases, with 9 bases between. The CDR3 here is CASSWGVMNTEAFF. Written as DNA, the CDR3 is TGTGCCAGCAGCTGGGGCGTAATGAACACTGAAGCTTTCTTT.

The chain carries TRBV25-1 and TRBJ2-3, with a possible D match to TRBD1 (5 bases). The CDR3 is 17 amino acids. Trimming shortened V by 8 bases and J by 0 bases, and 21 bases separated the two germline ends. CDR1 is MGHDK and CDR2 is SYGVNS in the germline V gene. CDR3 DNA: TGTGCCAGCTCCCTTCCCGCTCAGGGCCCTAGCACAGATACGCAGTATTTT. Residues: CASSLPAQGPSTDTQYF.

CDR3 region: CASSQDRDRNTEAFF. CDR3 DNA: TGCGCCAGCAGCCAAGACCGGGACAGGAACACTGAAGCTTTCTTT. The rearrangement links TRBV4-1 to TRBJ1-1; 7 nucleotides line up with TRBD1. Trimming took 0 bases from V and 1 from J; bases not matched to a gene: 2. The CDR3 is 15 residues long. Germline-derived CDR1 and CDR2 are MGHRA and YSYEKL.

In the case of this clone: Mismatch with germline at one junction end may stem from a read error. The CDR3 DNA sequence: TGTGCCAGCAGTTACGGGGGGAGCTCCTACAATGAGCAGCTCTTC. It translates to CASSYGGSSYNEQLF. V and J are TRBV4-2 and TRBJ2-1; TRBD2 agrees at 7 bases. The V gene's germline CDR1 is LGHNA and CDR2 YNFKEQ. CDR3 length equals 15 residues.

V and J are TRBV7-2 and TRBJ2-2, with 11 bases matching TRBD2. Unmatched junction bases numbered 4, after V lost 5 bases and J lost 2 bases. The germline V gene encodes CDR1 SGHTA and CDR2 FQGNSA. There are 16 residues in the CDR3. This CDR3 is CASSTTSGVNTGELFF. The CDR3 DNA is TGTGCCAGCAGCACGACTAGCGGGGTTAACACCGGGGAGCTGTTTTTT.

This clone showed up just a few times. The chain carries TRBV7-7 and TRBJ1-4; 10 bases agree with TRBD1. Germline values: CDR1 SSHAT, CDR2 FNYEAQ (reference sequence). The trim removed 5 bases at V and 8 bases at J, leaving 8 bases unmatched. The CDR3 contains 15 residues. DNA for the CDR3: TGTGCCAGCAGCGCGACCGGGACAGGGGACGAAAAACTGTTTTTT. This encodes CASSATGTGDEKLFF.

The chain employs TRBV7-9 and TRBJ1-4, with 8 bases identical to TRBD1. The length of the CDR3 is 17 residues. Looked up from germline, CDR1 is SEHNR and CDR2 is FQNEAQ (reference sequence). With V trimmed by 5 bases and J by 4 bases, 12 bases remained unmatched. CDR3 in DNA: TGTGCCAGCAGCCTGTCCTATTCACAGGGGGTTAATGAAAAACTGTTTTTT. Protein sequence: CASSLSYSQGVNEKLFF.